One and the same sample provided the 9 T cell receptor beta chains below, sequenced in a study of blood T cell repertoires in COVID-19. Here immunoSEQ multiplex PCR was the method, and the copy in TCRdb shows in-frame clones only, minus some. The sample records 360,000 or so clones, roughly 87% being singletons. Input material: PBMCs or T cells enriched from blood (not recorded which). Receptors originate from a woman in her forties or fifties who had recovered from COVID-19.

The chain uses TRBV9 and TRBJ1-4, with TRBD1 matching 9 bases. Germline values: CDR1 SGDLS, CDR2 YYNGEE. With 2 bases clipped from V and 6 bases from J, the junction kept 5 bases outside the gene matches. The CDR3 runs to 15 residues. DNA for the CDR3: TGTGCCAGCAGCGTGTCACAGGGGGCTGATGAAAAACTGTTTTTT. It is translated as CASSVSQGADEKLFF.

This chain joins TRBV5-1 and TRBJ2-1; 13 nucleotides line up with TRBD2. V was clipped by 4 bases and J by 10 bases; unmatched bases: 8. This CDR3 has 15 residues. Per the germline V gene, CDR1 is SGHRS and CDR2 is YFSETQ. CDR3 in amino acids: CASSLGLAGVWEQFF. Written as DNA, the CDR3 is TGCGCCAGCAGCCTCGGACTAGCGGGAGTGTGGGAGCAGTTCTTC.

This rearrangement joins TRBV7-2 to TRBJ1-6; TRBD1 matches 7 bases. CDR3 size: 15 residues. The germline CDR1 and CDR2 sequences are SGHTA and FQGNSA. V dropped 4 bases and J dropped 8; count of bases not matched to a gene: 8. In DNA form, the CDR3 reads TGTGCCAGCAGCTCCCCCTGGCAGGGGGATTCACCCCTCCACTTT. Its translation is CASSSPWQGDSPLHF.

This clone turned up a few times. The chain links TRBV3-1 (or the pseudogene TRBV3-2) to TRBJ1-2; unclear D gene. The ends were cut back, 0 bases at V and 8 bases at J, with 13 bases in the middle. CDR3 length equals 14 residues. From germline, CDR1 is LGHDT and CDR2 YNNKEL (reference sequence). The CDR3 DNA reads TGTGCCAGCAGCCAAGATCCCGGGGTTCGGGGCTACACCTTC. Translating gives CASSQDPGVRGYTF.

The chain has TRBV25-1 and TRBJ2-5; no reliable D call. Looked up from germline, CDR1 is MGHDK and CDR2 is SYGVNS. The CDR3 sequence is 14 residues long. The V end was cut by 3 bases, the J end by 5 bases, with 13 bases between. As DNA, the CDR3 is TGTGCCAGCAGTGAGACTGGTTCTGGCGAGACCCAGTACTTC. Protein sequence: CASSETGSGETQYF.

The V call is TRBV5-1, the J call TRBJ1-1; 8 bases align to TRBD1. The CDR3 is 16 residues long. The V segment lost 0 bases and the J segment 5 bases; nucleotides outside the gene matches: 9. CDR1 is SGHRS, CDR2 YFSETQ, per germline. The CDR3 DNA reads TGCGCCAGCAGCTTGGATCCAGGGGGCATCGGGACTGAAGCTTTCTTT. Translating gives CASSLDPGGIGTEAFF.

A few counts support this clone. The chain is built from TRBV9 and TRBJ2-1; no definite D call. The V and J ends lost 3 bases and 4 bases respectively, with 8 bases between them. The CDR3 has 13 amino acids. The germline V gene encodes CDR1 SGDLS and CDR2 YYNGEE. CDR3 region: CASSDRSYNEQFF. The CDR3 DNA reads TGTGCCAGCAGCGATAGATCATACAATGAGCAGTTCTTC.

This chain connects TRBV2 to TRBJ2-3; tentatively, D is TRBD2 (5 bases). Deletions cut 4 bases from V and 7 bases from J, with 21 bases between. Germline CDR1 is SNHLY and CDR2 is FYNNEI. CDR3 length: 16 residues. CDR3 in DNA: TGTGCCAGCAGTGGCGGAGGCCCCCTCCCGTCCTATACGCAGTATTTT. This gives the protein CASSGGGPLPSYTQYF.

The rearrangement uses TRBV10-2 and TRBJ2-1; D ambiguous. This CDR3 spans 13 amino acids. The ends were cut back, 4 bases at V and 5 bases at J, with 9 bases in the middle. Germline V gives CDR1 WSHSY, CDR2 SAAADI. In nucleotides, the CDR3 is TGCGCCAGCAGTGCCGGGTTCAACAATGAGCAGTTCTTC. Translated, it gives CASSAGFNNEQFF.